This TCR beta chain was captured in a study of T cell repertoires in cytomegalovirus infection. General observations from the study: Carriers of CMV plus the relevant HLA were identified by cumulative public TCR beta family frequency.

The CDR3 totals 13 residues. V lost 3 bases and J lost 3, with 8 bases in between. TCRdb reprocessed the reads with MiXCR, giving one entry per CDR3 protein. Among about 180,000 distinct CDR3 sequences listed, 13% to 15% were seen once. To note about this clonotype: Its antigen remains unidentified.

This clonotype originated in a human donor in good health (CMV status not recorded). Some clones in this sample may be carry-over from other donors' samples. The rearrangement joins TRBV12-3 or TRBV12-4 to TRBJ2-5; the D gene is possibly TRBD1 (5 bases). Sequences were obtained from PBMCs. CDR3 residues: CASSFTGKETQYF. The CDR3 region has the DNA TGTGCCAGCAGTTTTACAGGAAAAGAGACCCAGTACTTC.